These 24 T cell receptor beta chains share one sample of origin, sequenced in a study of cytomegalovirus exposure and HLA in healthy donors. PCR primers comprised 60 Vbeta and 13 Jbeta primers. Sequencing was performed with immunoSEQ multiplex PCR; in TCRdb, only in-frame clones are kept and a portion is missing. The repertoire holds roughly 120,000 clones, with roughly three quarters as singletons. Sequences were obtained from PBMCs. These receptors came from a woman under 40 in good health and CMV-seronegative.

J is TRBJ2-2 and V is TRBV7-2; TRBD2 might be the D (7 bases). V was trimmed by 5 bases and J by 5 bases, leaving 18 bases between them. This CDR3 comprises 16 residues. In germline, CDR1 is SGHTA, CDR2 FQGNSA. CDR3 loop: CASSRGGGIRTGELFF. CDR3 DNA: TGTGCCAGCAGCAGAGGGGGGGGTATTCGAACCGGGGAGCTGTTTTTT.

Of note for this clone: The germline gene is not matched at one end of the junction; a read error may be the cause. V and J are TRBV7-9 and TRBJ2-7, with 7 nucleotides matching TRBD2. The CDR3 contains 15 residues. In germline, CDR1 is SEHNR, CDR2 FQNEAQ (reference sequence). CDR3 in DNA: TGTTCCAGCAGCCTCACTAACCGGGACTACTACGAGCAGTACTTC. Translation gives CSSSLTNRDYYEQYF.

The chain links TRBV19 to TRBJ1-1; D is perhaps TRBD1 (6 bases). Per the germline V gene, CDR1 is LNHDA and CDR2 is SQIVND (reference sequence). V gave up 11 bases and J gave up 0 bases, with 13 bases separating them. The CDR3 contains 13 residues. The CDR3 spells CAVRGLVNTEAFF. CDR3 in DNA: TGTGCCGTCAGGGGTCTTGTGAACACTGAAGCTTTCTTT.

This clone was detected once. This rearrangement joins TRBV6-5 to TRBJ2-7, with 9 bases fitting TRBD1. Germline-derived CDR1 and CDR2 are MNHEY and SVGAGI. Trimming removed 5 bases from V and 5 bases from J; junction bases left unmatched: 7. CDR3 size: 14 residues. CDR3 bases: TGTGCCAGCAGTAAACCAACAGGGGGCCACGAGCAGTACTTC. Residues: CASSKPTGGHEQYF.

CDR3 residues: CASSVDLGQPQHF. In DNA, the CDR3 is TGTGCCAGCAGCGTAGATCTCGGTCAGCCCCAGCATTTT. This rearrangement joins TRBV9 to TRBJ1-5; D call uncertain. In germline, CDR1 is SGDLS, CDR2 YYNGEE. Trimming removed 0 bases from V and 6 bases from J, with 7 bases in between. The CDR3 extends over 13 amino acids. The complete variable domain, with remaining parts taken from reference TRBV9 and TRBJ1-5, reads DSGVTQTPKHLITATGQRVTLRCSPRSGDLSVYWYQQSLDQGLQFLIQYYNGEERAKGNILERFSAQQFPDLHSELNLSSLELGDSALYFCASSVDLGQPQHFGDGTRLSIL.

The V gene is TRBV23-1, the J gene TRBJ2-1, with 14 bases lining up with TRBD2. TRBV23-1 is labeled an ORF, and its function is uncertain. Trimming at V came to 2 bases and at J to 4 bases, leaving 13 bases not matched to a gene. This CDR3 region has 20 residues. The CDR3 nucleotides are TGCGCCAGCAGTCAACCCGGGAGACTAGCGGGAGGGTGGGGATACAATGAGCAGTTCTTC. This gives the protein CASSQPGRLAGGWGYNEQFF.

This clone was counted between two and nine times. This chain joins TRBV19 and TRBJ1-4, with D maybe TRBD1 (5 bases). The CDR3 is 14 residues long. Germline lookup yields CDR1 LNHDA and CDR2 SQIVND (reference sequence). Trimming pared 6 bases from V and 8 bases from J, leaving 16 bases between. CDR3 region: CASSPNRFLEKLFF. Here the CDR3 DNA reads TGTGCCAGTAGCCCCAACAGGTTTTTGGAAAAACTGTTTTTT.

Points on this clone: Other DNA sequences in this sample translate to the same CDR3. The V and J genes are TRBV2 and TRBJ2-7; 8 positions agree with TRBD1. Germline CDR1 SNHLY, CDR2 FYNNEI. This CDR3 is built from 14 residues. Germline trimming cut 3 bases from V and 1 base from J; bases unmatched to any gene: 2. The CDR3 reads CASSDGQGSYEQYF. CDR3 DNA: TGTGCCAGCAGTGACGGACAGGGTTCCTACGAGCAGTACTTC.

A few counts support this clone. V is TRBV11-3 and J is TRBJ1-1, with D unresolved. Germline CDR1 reads SGHNT; CDR2 reads YENEEA. The CDR3 totals 13 residues. V gave up 2 bases and J gave up 1 base, with 5 bases separating them. CDR3 coding DNA: TGTGCCAGCAGCTTATTTCAGAACACTGAAGCTTTCTTT. Amino acids: CASSLFQNTEAFF.

This clone was observed a single time. The chain is built from TRBV7-3 and TRBJ2-1, with D possibly being TRBD1 (5 bases). Germline V gene sequence: CDR1 SGHTA, CDR2 FQGTGA. Trimming took off 3 bases at V and 6 bases at J, with 9 bases between the two ends. The length of the CDR3 is 13 residues. CDR3 sequence: CASSFGAPNEQFF. Here the CDR3 DNA reads TGTGCCAGCAGCTTTGGGGCCCCCAATGAGCAGTTCTTC.

The sample holds a few counts of this clone. The V gene is TRBV7-2, the J gene TRBJ1-1; D possibly corresponds to TRBD1 (5 bases). Germline lookup yields CDR1 SGHTA and CDR2 FQGNSA. V lost 2 bases, J lost 0 bases, and 7 bases lay in between. The CDR3 covers 14 residues. The CDR3: CASSLRTLNTEAFF. The CDR3 DNA reads as TGTGCCAGCAGCTTAAGGACACTGAACACTGAAGCTTTCTTT. Complete variable domain (other parts from reference TRBV7-2 and TRBJ1-1): GAGVSQSPSNKVTEKGKDVELRCDPISGHTALYWYRQSLGQGLEFLIYFQGNSAPDKSGLPSDRFSAERTGGSVSTLTIQRTQQEDSAVYLCASSLRTLNTEAFFGQGTRLTVV.

In its sample, this clone was seen once. This rearrangement joins TRBV11-2 to TRBJ1-1, with D perhaps TRBD1 (6 bases). V lost 8 bases, J lost 7 bases, and 17 bases lay in between. The CDR3 loop spans 13 amino acids. The germline V gene has CDR1 SGHAT and CDR2 FQNNGV. CDR3 amino acids: CASARVQDSEAFF. The CDR3 DNA follows: TGTGCCAGCGCACGCGTCCAGGACAGTGAAGCTTTCTTT.

The chain carries TRBV5-1 and TRBJ1-1, with D uncertain. V shed 0 bases and J shed 0 bases, with 9 bases lying between them. Germline V lookup: CDR1 SGHRS, CDR2 YFSETQ. This CDR3 spans 15 amino acids. The CDR3 nucleotides are TGCGCCAGCAGCTTGGAAGTCAGATTGAACACTGAAGCTTTCTTT. Translating it yields CASSLEVRLNTEAFF. The complete variable domain, with remaining parts taken from reference TRBV5-1 and TRBJ1-1, reads KAGVTQTPRYLIKTRGQQVTLSCSPISGHRSVSWYQQTPGQGLQFLFEYFSETQRNKGNFPGRFSGRQFSNSRSEMNVSTLELGDSALYLCASSLEVRLNTEAFFGQGTRLTVV.

CDR3 residues: CASSPGTGYEQYF. The CDR3 DNA reads TGTGCCAGCAGTCCCGGGACTGGCTACGAGCAGTACTTC. The rearrangement links TRBV27 to TRBJ2-7; D possibly corresponds to TRBD2 (6 bases). Germline V gene lookup returns CDR1 MNHEY and CDR2 SMNVEV (reference sequence). The CDR3 covers 13 residues. Trimming left V 5 bases short and J 3 bases short, with 11 bases between.

This chain connects TRBV28 to TRBJ2-1; 12 bases fit TRBD2. Germline-derived CDR1 and CDR2 are MDHEN and SYDVKM. V lost 0 bases, J lost 3 bases, and 9 bases stayed unmatched. The CDR3 is 19 residues long. CDR3 DNA sequence: TGTGCCAGCAGTTTATGGGAACTAGCGGGAGGCTATTACTACAATGAGCAGTTCTTC. Translated: CASSLWELAGGYYYNEQFF.

With respect to this clone: Relative to the germline gene, one junction end is altered; a read error may explain this. This chain connects TRBV7-7 to TRBJ2-5; D perhaps matches TRBD2 (6 bases). This CDR3 contains 17 residues. CDR1 is SSHAT and CDR2 is FNYEAQ in the germline V gene (reference sequence). CDR3 in DNA: TGTGCTAGCAGCTTAGGGCTGAAGGGAGCGGGTGAGGAGACCCAGTACTTC. It encodes CASSLGLKGAGEETQYF.

This clone was seen only a few times. J is TRBJ2-1 and V is TRBV12-5; possible D gene TRBD2, 5 bases. The V end was cut by 0 bases, the J end by 3 bases, with 12 bases between. CDR3 length equals 16 residues. Germline V gives CDR1 LGHNT, CDR2 FRNRAP. This CDR3 is CASGLVLRGSYNEQFF. The CDR3 bases are TGTGCTAGTGGTTTGGTTTTGAGAGGGAGCTACAATGAGCAGTTCTTC.

The chain joins TRBV4-3 to TRBJ1-4; D unclear. The CDR3 is made up of 14 amino acids. The V and J ends lost 1 base and 4 bases respectively, with 7 bases between them. Per the germline V gene, CDR1 is LGHNA and CDR2 is YSLEER. This CDR3 reads CASSQGQFNEKLFF. The CDR3 DNA sequence: TGCGCCAGCAGCCAAGGGCAGTTTAATGAAAAACTGTTTTTT.

This chain connects TRBV7-3 to TRBJ1-1, with a tentative D call TRBD1 (6 bases). This CDR3 is built from 14 residues. CDR1 SGHTA and CDR2 FQGTGA come from the germline V gene. V shed 0 bases and J shed 4 bases, with 9 bases lying between them. The CDR3 DNA sequence: TGTGCCAGCAGCTTAACGGCAGGGGTCACTGAAGCTTTCTTT. Its translation: CASSLTAGVTEAFF.

The gene calls are TRBV4-3 and TRBJ2-3, with D perhaps matching TRBD1 (6 bases). CDR3 length: 13 amino acids. The V end lost 1 base, the J end lost 6 bases, and 8 bases lay between the germline ends. The germline V gene encodes CDR1 LGHNA and CDR2 YSLEER. The CDR3, as DNA: TGCGCCAGCAGCCAAGCAGGGGACGATACGCAGTATTTT. Its protein product is CASSQAGDDTQYF.

The V call is TRBV4-1, the J call TRBJ2-5; D perhaps matches TRBD1 (5 bases). CDR3 length: 14 amino acids. Trimming stripped 1 base from V and 5 bases from J, with 11 bases between. CDR1 is MGHRA and CDR2 is YSYEKL in the germline V gene. As DNA, the CDR3 is TGCGCCAGCAGCCAAGCAGGGCTCTGGGAGACCCAGTACTTC. Protein product: CASSQAGLWETQYF.

This chain links TRBV10-3 with TRBJ2-3; 8 bases agree with TRBD2. After removal of 3 bases from V and 1 base from J, the junction contained 6 bases not matched to a gene. Germline V gene sequence: CDR1 ENHRY, CDR2 SYGVKD. The CDR3 is 16 amino acids. The CDR3 DNA sequence: TGTGCCATCAGTGACTTAGCGGGACTCGGCACAGATACGCAGTATTTT. The encoded protein is CAISDLAGLGTDTQYF.

J is TRBJ2-1 and V is TRBV5-1; TRBD2 agrees at 7 bases. The ends lost 0 bases at V and 8 bases at J; junction bases unmatched: 5. CDR1 and CDR2 from the germline V gene are SGHRS and YFSETQ. The CDR3 length is 14 residues. CDR3 nucleotides: TGCGCCAGCAGCTTGGGGGCAGGGAGGGATGAGCAGTTCTTC. This encodes CASSLGAGRDEQFF.

The V call is TRBV5-1, the J call TRBJ2-1; TRBD1 might be the D (5 bases). Trimming took off 4 bases at V and 9 bases at J, with 8 bases between the two ends. Germline loops: CDR1 SGHRS, CDR2 YFSETQ. This CDR3 is built from 11 residues. The CDR3 DNA is TGCGCCAGCAGCCGAACAGGTGAGCAGTTCTTC. Its protein product is CASSRTGEQFF.